Listed here is a single T cell receptor beta chain. This sample was included in a study of blood T cell repertoires in COVID-19. Study details: Samples of COVID-19 (acute and convalescent) were obtained from the United States, Italy and Spain. T cells, B-cell-depleted T cells, or PBMCs supplied cDNA or gDNA.

In the source study's methods: Scientists estimated how many nucleated cells there were by amplifying reference gene primers. Assay: immunoSEQ multiplex PCR; the TCRdb copy retains only in-frame clones and omits some. V and J calls and clone size are those listed in that table; D and trimming were worked out from the DNA. This sample has tens of thousands of clones, with about 83% found just once. CDR3 length: 19 residues. The chain uses TRBV21-1 and TRBJ2-1; no check of the table's D call, TRBD2, against the DNA was made. TRBV21-1 is shown as a pseudogene. The sample consisted of peripheral blood. This clonotype originated in a man aged 65 to 85 with active COVID-19. CDR3: CASSKAGGGANLQNNEQFF. CDR3 in DNA: TGTGCCAGCAGCAAGGCCGGCGGGGGGGCGAACTTACAAAACAATGAGCAGTTCTTC.